These T cell receptor beta chains were read from a single sample in a study of blood T cell repertoires in COVID-19. The method was immunoSEQ multiplex PCR; TCRdb's version includes in-frame clones alone and lacks a portion of them. The table has roughly 100,000 clones, 84% seen once. Sequencing was performed on peripheral blood. These receptors were taken from a man in his 60s with acute or convalescent COVID-19. CDR3s include the opening cysteine and the closing phenylalanine or tryptophan. Each record gives: D gene, J gene, clone size, V gene, CDR3 length, CDR3 DNA, CDR3 protein. A D gene is named only where the DNA matches it firmly. A row's size may be missing; if present it is once, few, many or a size class.

D gene: -; J gene: TRBJ1-5; clone size: -; V gene: TRBV27; CDR3 length: 12; CDR3 DNA: TGTGCCAGCAGTTCTCCCCCGTCGCCCCAGCATTTT; CDR3 protein: CASSSPPSPQHF
D gene: TRBD1; J gene: TRBJ2-7; clone size: -; V gene: TRBV25-1; CDR3 length: 13; CDR3 DNA: TGTGCCAGCAGAGGGACAGCGAACTACGAGCAGTACTTC; CDR3 protein: CASRGTANYEQYF
D gene: TRBD2; J gene: TRBJ2-3; clone size: -; V gene: TRBV3-1/TRBV3-2; CDR3 length: 18; CDR3 DNA: TGTGCCAGCAGCCAAGAGGGTGCGTCTAGCGGGAGTCCAGATACGCAGTATTTT; CDR3 protein: CASSQEGASSGSPDTQYF
D gene: -; J gene: TRBJ1-1; clone size: -; V gene: TRBV7-9; CDR3 length: 15; CDR3 DNA: TGTGCCAGCAGCTCTCAACTACAGGGATTGGTCTCCGCTTTCTTT; CDR3 protein: CASSSQLQGLVSAFF
D gene: -; J gene: TRBJ2-7; clone size: -; V gene: TRBV5-8; CDR3 length: 15; CDR3 DNA: TGTGCCAGCAGCCTGTGGGGGCCCGTGGGCTACGAGCAGTACTTC; CDR3 protein: CASSLWGPVGYEQYF
D gene: TRBD1; J gene: TRBJ2-2; clone size: few; V gene: TRBV6-5; CDR3 length: 15; CDR3 DNA: TGTGCCAGCAGTACAGGGGGCTTCGACACCGGGGAGCTGTTTTTT; CDR3 protein: CASSTGGFDTGELFF
D gene: -; J gene: TRBJ1-3; clone size: -; V gene: TRBV7-2; CDR3 length: 17; CDR3 DNA: TGTGCCAGCAGCCAGCACCGGGTCCCAGCCTCTGGAAACACCATATATTTT; CDR3 protein: CASSQHRVPASGNTIYF
D gene: TRBD2; J gene: TRBJ2-3; clone size: -; V gene: TRBV5-4; CDR3 length: 18; CDR3 DNA: TGTGCCAGCAGCCCCCTCCGCGGGAGGGGATTTAGCACAGATACGCAGTATTTT; CDR3 protein: CASSPLRGRGFSTDTQYF
D gene: -; J gene: TRBJ2-3; clone size: -; V gene: TRBV5-1; CDR3 length: 15; CDR3 DNA: TGCGCCAGCAGACCCCAGGGCCCCAGCACAGATACGCAGTATTTT; CDR3 protein: CASRPQGPSTDTQYF
D gene: -; J gene: TRBJ2-1; clone size: -; V gene: TRBV19; CDR3 length: 13; CDR3 DNA: TGTGCCAGTAGTGAATGGACAGACAATGAGCAGTTCTTC; CDR3 protein: CASSEWTDNEQFF
D gene: TRBD1; J gene: TRBJ2-5; clone size: few; V gene: TRBV5-1; CDR3 length: 15; CDR3 DNA: TGCGCCAGCAGCTTGGATGGCAGGGGGCAAGAGACCCAGTACTTC; CDR3 protein: CASSLDGRGQETQYF
D gene: -; J gene: TRBJ1-6; clone size: -; V gene: TRBV5-1; CDR3 length: 14; CDR3 DNA: TGCGCCAGCAGCTTGGAACAGTATAATTCACCCCTCCACTTT; CDR3 protein: CASSLEQYNSPLHF
D gene: -; J gene: TRBJ1-1; clone size: -; V gene: TRBV19; CDR3 length: 17; CDR3 DNA: TGTGCCAGTAGTATCCCATCTTTGGGCCAGGGAGGAACTGAAGCTTTCTTT; CDR3 protein: CASSIPSLGQGGTEAFF
D gene: -; J gene: TRBJ2-3; clone size: -; V gene: TRBV6-2/TRBV6-3; CDR3 length: 15; CDR3 DNA: TGTGCCAGCAGTTACGGCGGTACCCGCACAGATACGCAGTATTTT; CDR3 protein: CASSYGGTRTDTQYF
D gene: -; J gene: TRBJ1-2; clone size: once; V gene: TRBV5-1; CDR3 length: 13; CDR3 DNA: TGCGCCAGCAGCTTTGACAGCTCCTATGGCTACACCTTC; CDR3 protein: CASSFDSSYGYTF
D gene: -; J gene: TRBJ1-2; clone size: -; V gene: TRBV7-6; CDR3 length: 11; CDR3 DNA: TGTGCCAGCAGCCTCGGCGGGGACTACACCTTC; CDR3 protein: CASSLGGDYTF
D gene: -; J gene: TRBJ1-1; clone size: -; V gene: TRBV5-1; CDR3 length: 14; CDR3 DNA: TGCGCCAGCAGCTTGGATTGGAGGAACACTGAAGCTTTCTTT; CDR3 protein: CASSLDWRNTEAFF
D gene: TRBD1; J gene: TRBJ1-1; clone size: -; V gene: TRBV19; CDR3 length: 13; CDR3 DNA: TGTGCCAGCATTGGACAGGCGAACACTGAAGCTTTCTTT; CDR3 protein: CASIGQANTEAFF
D gene: -; J gene: TRBJ1-4; clone size: -; V gene: TRBV27; CDR3 length: 16; CDR3 DNA: TGTGCCAGCAGTTTTTCTCGGGGGGGCGCTTTCGAAAAACTGTTTTTT; CDR3 protein: CASSFSRGGAFEKLFF
D gene: TRBD1; J gene: TRBJ1-1; clone size: -; V gene: TRBV12-5; CDR3 length: 13; CDR3 DNA: TGTGCTAGTGGCCTGACAGGGGAAGGCGAAGCTTTCTTT; CDR3 protein: CASGLTGEGEAFF
D gene: -; J gene: TRBJ2-5; clone size: -; V gene: TRBV3-1/TRBV3-2; CDR3 length: 13; CDR3 DNA: TGTGCCAGCAGCCAAGTGGGAGAAGAGACCCAGTACTTC; CDR3 protein: CASSQVGEETQYF
D gene: -; J gene: TRBJ2-3; clone size: few; V gene: TRBV28; CDR3 length: 14; CDR3 DNA: TGTGCCAGCAGTTTACTTTCTCGCACAGATACGCAGTATTTT; CDR3 protein: CASSLLSRTDTQYF
D gene: -; J gene: TRBJ2-1; clone size: once; V gene: TRBV7-6; CDR3 length: 16; CDR3 DNA: TGTGCCAGCAGCTTAGCGCGGCGGGCCACCTACAATGAGCAGTTCTTC; CDR3 protein: CASSLARRATYNEQFF
D gene: -; J gene: TRBJ1-1; clone size: -; V gene: TRBV11-2; CDR3 length: 15; CDR3 DNA: TGTGCCAGCAGCTTGGGCATGTCTCTGGATGCTGAAGCTTTCTTT; CDR3 protein: CASSLGMSLDAEAFF
D gene: -; J gene: TRBJ2-2; clone size: -; V gene: TRBV9; CDR3 length: 14; CDR3 DNA: TGTGCCAGCAGCCAAAGACAGTTAGGGCGGGAGCTGTTTTTT; CDR3 protein: CASSQRQLGRELFF
D gene: TRBD1; J gene: TRBJ1-5; clone size: -; V gene: TRBV28; CDR3 length: 17; CDR3 DNA: TGTGCCAGCAGTCCCCGGACAGGGATGGGGAGCAATCAGCCCCAGCATTTT; CDR3 protein: CASSPRTGMGSNQPQHF
D gene: -; J gene: TRBJ2-7; clone size: -; V gene: TRBV6-5; CDR3 length: 16; CDR3 DNA: TGTGCCAGCAGTTACTCGATACCCGGTGGTGCCTACGAGCAGTACTTC; CDR3 protein: CASSYSIPGGAYEQYF
D gene: TRBD1; J gene: TRBJ2-5; clone size: -; V gene: TRBV11-2; CDR3 length: 15; CDR3 DNA: TGTGCCAGCAGCACCCGGGACAGGGGTCAAGAGACCCAGTACTTC; CDR3 protein: CASSTRDRGQETQYF
D gene: -; J gene: TRBJ1-1; clone size: -; V gene: TRBV19; CDR3 length: 14; CDR3 DNA: TGTGCCAGTAGTTCGGGGACACTGAACACTGAAGCTTTCTTT; CDR3 protein: CASSSGTLNTEAFF
D gene: TRBD2; J gene: TRBJ2-3; clone size: few; V gene: TRBV5-1; CDR3 length: 13; CDR3 DNA: TGCGCCAGCAGGAACATAGCGGGAGATACGCAGTATTTT; CDR3 protein: CASRNIAGDTQYF
D gene: TRBD1; J gene: TRBJ2-5; clone size: -; V gene: TRBV19; CDR3 length: 14; CDR3 DNA: TGTGCCAGTAGTATAATGGGGACAGAAGAGACCCAGTACTTC; CDR3 protein: CASSIMGTEETQYF
D gene: -; J gene: TRBJ1-5; clone size: -; V gene: TRBV2; CDR3 length: 12; CDR3 DNA: TGTGCCAGCAGAGGGGTCAATCAGCTCCAGCATTTT; CDR3 protein: CASRGVNQLQHF
D gene: -; J gene: TRBJ2-1; clone size: -; V gene: TRBV18; CDR3 length: 17; CDR3 DNA: TGTGCCAGCTCCCCTCCTGGGGCAATCGACTCCTACAATGAGCAGTTCTTC; CDR3 protein: CASSPPGAIDSYNEQFF
D gene: -; J gene: TRBJ2-7; clone size: -; V gene: TRBV7-9; CDR3 length: 13; CDR3 DNA: TGTGCCAGCAGGGGGGAACAGGGTTCAGGGCAGTACTTC; CDR3 protein: CASRGEQGSGQYF
D gene: TRBD1; J gene: TRBJ1-1; clone size: -; V gene: TRBV9; CDR3 length: 15; CDR3 DNA: TGTGCCAGCAGCCCGAGGACAGGGCCCAACACTGAAGCTTTCTTT; CDR3 protein: CASSPRTGPNTEAFF
D gene: -; J gene: TRBJ2-1; clone size: once; V gene: TRBV27; CDR3 length: 17; CDR3 DNA: TGTGCCAGCAGTTCTATTAGTTCTCCCCGATGGGAGAATGAGCAGTTCTTC; CDR3 protein: CASSSISSPRWENEQFF
D gene: TRBD1; J gene: TRBJ1-6; clone size: -; V gene: TRBV4-1; CDR3 length: 15; CDR3 DNA: TGCGCCAGCAGCCAAGTGGACAGGGAGAATTCACCCCTCCACTTT; CDR3 protein: CASSQVDRENSPLHF
D gene: TRBD2; J gene: TRBJ2-3; clone size: -; V gene: TRBV28; CDR3 length: 19; CDR3 DNA: TGTGCCAGCAGTTTACAGACTAGCGGAACGGATTTTAGCACAGATACGCAGTATTTT; CDR3 protein: CASSLQTSGTDFSTDTQYF
D gene: -; J gene: TRBJ1-1; clone size: -; V gene: TRBV4-2; CDR3 length: 16; CDR3 DNA: TGTGCCAGCAGCGTGGAAGGTCAGGTTCGAGACACTGAAGCTTTCTTT; CDR3 protein: CASSVEGQVRDTEAFF
D gene: -; J gene: TRBJ2-2; clone size: -; V gene: TRBV30; CDR3 length: 16; CDR3 DNA: TGTGCCTGGAGTCCGTCCGGGACTGTGCTTCCGGGGGAGCTGTTTTTT; CDR3 protein: CAWSPSGTVLPGELFF
D gene: TRBD1; J gene: TRBJ2-5; clone size: -; V gene: TRBV19; CDR3 length: 15; CDR3 DNA: TGTGCCAGTAGTATAGGAGACAGGGTGCAAGAGACCCAGTACTTC; CDR3 protein: CASSIGDRVQETQYF
D gene: -; J gene: TRBJ1-5; clone size: -; V gene: TRBV19; CDR3 length: 15; CDR3 DNA: TGTGCCAGTAGTATCGCGGAAGGGGGCAATCAGCCCCAGCATTTT; CDR3 protein: CASSIAEGGNQPQHF
D gene: -; J gene: TRBJ2-5; clone size: -; V gene: TRBV11-2; CDR3 length: 16; CDR3 DNA: TGTGCCAGCAGCTTATATGGGCAGGGCCCTCAAGAGACCCAGTACTTC; CDR3 protein: CASSLYGQGPQETQYF
D gene: TRBD2; J gene: TRBJ2-1; clone size: -; V gene: TRBV29-1; CDR3 length: 14; CDR3 DNA: TGCAGCGTTGATTCCGGGGGGGTCGACAATGAGCAGTTCTTC; CDR3 protein: CSVDSGGVDNEQFF
D gene: -; J gene: TRBJ1-1; clone size: -; V gene: TRBV27; CDR3 length: 14; CDR3 DNA: TGTGCCAGCCGCATAGGGACTGCCTACACTGAAGCTTTCTTT; CDR3 protein: CASRIGTAYTEAFF
D gene: TRBD2; J gene: TRBJ2-3; clone size: -; V gene: TRBV10-3; CDR3 length: 16; CDR3 DNA: TGTGCCATCAGTGACTCCGGGACTAGCCCGGGAGATACGCAGTATTTT; CDR3 protein: CAISDSGTSPGDTQYF
D gene: -; J gene: TRBJ1-1; clone size: -; V gene: TRBV2; CDR3 length: 15; CDR3 DNA: TGTGCCAACACCCAGGGGCGCGTCCCGAACACTGAAGCTTTCTTT; CDR3 protein: CANTQGRVPNTEAFF
D gene: -; J gene: TRBJ2-7; clone size: -; V gene: TRBV5-4; CDR3 length: 14; CDR3 DNA: TGTGCCAGCAGCTTGCGCCAGGGATCCTACGAGCAGTACTTC; CDR3 protein: CASSLRQGSYEQYF
D gene: TRBD1; J gene: TRBJ2-7; clone size: once; V gene: TRBV28; CDR3 length: 15; CDR3 DNA: TGTGCCAGCAATTCAGGACAGGCTTATTCCTACGAGCAGTACTTC; CDR3 protein: CASNSGQAYSYEQYF
D gene: -; J gene: TRBJ2-7; clone size: -; V gene: TRBV6-5; CDR3 length: 15; CDR3 DNA: TGTGCCAGCAGTTACTTAACCCCCTCAGGGAACGAGCAGTACTTC; CDR3 protein: CASSYLTPSGNEQYF
D gene: TRBD2; J gene: TRBJ2-6; clone size: -; V gene: TRBV11-2; CDR3 length: 19; CDR3 DNA: TGTGCCAGCACGCTCGAGCTCCCCGGGAGGGTACCCGGGGCCAACGTCCTGACTTTC; CDR3 protein: CASTLELPGRVPGANVLTF
D gene: TRBD1; J gene: TRBJ2-3; clone size: -; V gene: TRBV6-6; CDR3 length: 16; CDR3 DNA: TGTGCCAGCAGCTACCCGCGGACAGGCAGCACAGATACGCAGTATTTT; CDR3 protein: CASSYPRTGSTDTQYF
D gene: -; J gene: TRBJ1-4; clone size: -; V gene: TRBV7-9; CDR3 length: 12; CDR3 DNA: TGTGCCAGCAGCTTACAGGCGCTCGATCGGTTTTTT; CDR3 protein: CASSLQALDRFF
D gene: -; J gene: TRBJ1-2; clone size: -; V gene: TRBV4-3; CDR3 length: 14; CDR3 DNA: TGCGCCAGCAGCCAAGCAGTCTCTAACTATGGCTACACCTTC; CDR3 protein: CASSQAVSNYGYTF
D gene: TRBD1; J gene: TRBJ2-1; clone size: few; V gene: TRBV7-7; CDR3 length: 14; CDR3 DNA: TGTGCTAGCAGTCGACAGGGGTCCTACAATGAGCAGTTCTTC; CDR3 protein: CASSRQGSYNEQFF
D gene: -; J gene: TRBJ2-1; clone size: -; V gene: TRBV5-6; CDR3 length: 16; CDR3 DNA: TGTGCCAGCAGCGGGGACCTAGCGAGGGTTTCCCATGAGCAGTTCTTC; CDR3 protein: CASSGDLARVSHEQFF
D gene: -; J gene: TRBJ2-1; clone size: -; V gene: TRBV6-5; CDR3 length: 15; CDR3 DNA: TGTGCCAGCAGTTTCCCCCGGGGTAGTTCCTATGAGCAGTTCTTC; CDR3 protein: CASSFPRGSSYEQFF
D gene: -; J gene: TRBJ1-1; clone size: -; V gene: TRBV11-2; CDR3 length: 12; CDR3 DNA: TGTGCCAGCAGCTGGGGGGGCACTGAAGCTTTCTTT; CDR3 protein: CASSWGGTEAFF
D gene: TRBD1; J gene: TRBJ1-2; clone size: once; V gene: TRBV28; CDR3 length: 16; CDR3 DNA: TGTGCCAGCAGTTTGACCGGCGGACAGGGGCTTTTGGGCTACACCTTC; CDR3 protein: CASSLTGGQGLLGYTF
D gene: -; J gene: TRBJ2-1; clone size: -; V gene: TRBV29-1; CDR3 length: 15; CDR3 DNA: TGCAGCGTTGAAGGTAACGCGGGATCCTACAATGAGCAGTTCTTC; CDR3 protein: CSVEGNAGSYNEQFF